This T cell receptor (beta chain) emerged from a study of blood T cell repertoires in COVID-19. At the level of the study: T cells, B-cell-depleted T cells, or PBMCs supplied cDNA or gDNA.

The CDR3 length is 16 residues. The junction had 4 bases not matched to a gene; V was cut back by 3 bases and J by 0 bases. CDR1 is LGHNA, CDR2 YNFKEQ, per germline. In the original processing: Estimated nucleated cell counts came from reference gene primer amplification. TCRdb's copy holds only in-frame clones and misses some; the assay was immunoSEQ multiplex PCR. V and J calls and clone size are as listed in that table; D and trimming were resolved from the DNA. Among 150,000 to 200,000 clones listed, 80% to 85% were seen once. This sequence was found in a woman aged 25 to 39 with acute or convalescent COVID-19. V is TRBV4-2 and J is TRBJ1-5, with TRBD1 identical over 8 bases. The sequenced sample consisted of peripheral blood. The CDR3 reads CASSHGTGDSNQPQHF. In nucleotides, the CDR3 is TGTGCCAGCAGCCATGGGACAGGAGATAGCAATCAGCCCCAGCATTTT.